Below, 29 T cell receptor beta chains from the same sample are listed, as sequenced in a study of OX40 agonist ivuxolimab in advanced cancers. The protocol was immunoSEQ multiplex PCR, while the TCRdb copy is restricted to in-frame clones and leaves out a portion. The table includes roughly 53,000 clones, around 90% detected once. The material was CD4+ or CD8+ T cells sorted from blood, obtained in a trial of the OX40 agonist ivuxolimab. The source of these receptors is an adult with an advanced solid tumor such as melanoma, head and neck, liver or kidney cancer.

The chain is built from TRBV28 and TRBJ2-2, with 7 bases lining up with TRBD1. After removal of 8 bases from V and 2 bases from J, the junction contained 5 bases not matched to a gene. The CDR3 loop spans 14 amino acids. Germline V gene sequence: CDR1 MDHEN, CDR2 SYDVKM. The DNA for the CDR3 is TGTGCCAGCCTTTCAGGGGGTAACACCGGGGAGCTGTTTTTT. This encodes CASLSGGNTGELFF.

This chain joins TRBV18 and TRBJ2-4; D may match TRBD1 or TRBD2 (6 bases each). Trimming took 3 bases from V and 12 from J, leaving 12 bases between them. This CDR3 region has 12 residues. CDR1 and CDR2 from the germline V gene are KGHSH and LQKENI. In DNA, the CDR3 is TGTGCCAGCTCACCGTCGGGGGCCGATCAGTACTTC. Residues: CASSPSGADQYF.

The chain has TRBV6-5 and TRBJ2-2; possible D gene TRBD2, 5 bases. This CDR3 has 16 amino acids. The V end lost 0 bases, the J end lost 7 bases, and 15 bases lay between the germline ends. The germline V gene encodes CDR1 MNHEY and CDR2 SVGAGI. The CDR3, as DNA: TGTGCCAGCAGTTACTCGAGCGGAGGAAGGAGCGGGGAGCTGTTTTTT. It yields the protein CASSYSSGGRSGELFF.

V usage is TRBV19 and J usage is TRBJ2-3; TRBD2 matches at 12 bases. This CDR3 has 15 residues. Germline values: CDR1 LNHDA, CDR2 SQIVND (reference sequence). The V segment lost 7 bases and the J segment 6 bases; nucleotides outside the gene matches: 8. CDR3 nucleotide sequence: TGTGCCAGTAACCTTCTAGCGGGGGGGCTGGATACGCAGTATTTT. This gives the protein CASNLLAGGLDTQYF.

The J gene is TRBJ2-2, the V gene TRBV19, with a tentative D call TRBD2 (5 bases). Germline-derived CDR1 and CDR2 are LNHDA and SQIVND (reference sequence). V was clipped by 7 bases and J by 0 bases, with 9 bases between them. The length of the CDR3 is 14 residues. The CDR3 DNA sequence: TGTGCCAGTAATTACGGGACGAACACCGGGGAGCTGTTTTTT. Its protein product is CASNYGTNTGELFF.

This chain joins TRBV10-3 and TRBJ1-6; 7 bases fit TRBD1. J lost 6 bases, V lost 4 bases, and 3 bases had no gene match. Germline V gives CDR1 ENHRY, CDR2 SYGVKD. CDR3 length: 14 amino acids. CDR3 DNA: TGTGCCATCAGTGTGGGACAGCCTAATTCACCCCTCCACTTT. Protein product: CAISVGQPNSPLHF.

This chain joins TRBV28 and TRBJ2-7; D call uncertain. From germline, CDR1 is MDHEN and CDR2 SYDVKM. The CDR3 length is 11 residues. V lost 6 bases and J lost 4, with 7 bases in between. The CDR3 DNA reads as TGTGCCAGCAGCAGACTGTACGAGCAGTACTTC. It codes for CASSRLYEQYF.

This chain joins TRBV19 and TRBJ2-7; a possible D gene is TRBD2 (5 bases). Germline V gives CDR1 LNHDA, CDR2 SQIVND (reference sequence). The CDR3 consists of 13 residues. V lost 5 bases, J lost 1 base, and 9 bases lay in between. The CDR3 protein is CASSSADSYEQYF. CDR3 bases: TGTGCCAGTAGTTCAGCGGATTCCTACGAGCAGTACTTC.

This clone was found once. The CDR3 reads CASSERQGRWDNEQFF. In nucleotides, the CDR3 is TGTGCCAGCAGCGAACGACAGGGGAGGTGGGACAATGAGCAGTTCTTC. The chain recombines TRBV28 with TRBJ2-1; 8 nucleotides agree with TRBD1. The CDR3 totals 16 residues. The V segment lost 6 bases and the J segment 5 bases; nucleotides outside the gene matches: 12. Germline values: CDR1 MDHEN, CDR2 SYDVKM.

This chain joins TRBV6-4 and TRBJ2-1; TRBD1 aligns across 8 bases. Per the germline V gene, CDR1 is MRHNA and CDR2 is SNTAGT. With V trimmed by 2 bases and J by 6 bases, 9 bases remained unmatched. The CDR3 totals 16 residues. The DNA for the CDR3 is TGTGCCAGCAGTGACACCACAGGGGGGTTCTTCAATGAGCAGTTCTTC. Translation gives CASSDTTGGFFNEQFF.

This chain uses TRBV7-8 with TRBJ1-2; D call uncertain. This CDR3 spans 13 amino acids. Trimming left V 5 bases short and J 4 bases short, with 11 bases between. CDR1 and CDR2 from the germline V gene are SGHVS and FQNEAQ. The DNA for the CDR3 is TGTGCCAGCAGCCCTGGACTCAGCTATGGCTACACCTTC. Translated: CASSPGLSYGYTF. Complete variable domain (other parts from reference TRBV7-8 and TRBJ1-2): GAGVSQSPRYKVAKRGQDVALRCDPISGHVSLFWYQQALGQGPEFLTYFQNEAQLDKSGLPSDRFFAERPEGSVSTLKIQRTQQEDSAVYLCASSPGLSYGYTFGSGTRLTVV.

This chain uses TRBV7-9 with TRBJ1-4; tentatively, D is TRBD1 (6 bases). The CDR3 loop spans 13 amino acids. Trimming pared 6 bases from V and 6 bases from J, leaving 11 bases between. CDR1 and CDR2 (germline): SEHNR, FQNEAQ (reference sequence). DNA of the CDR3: TGTGCCAGCAGACTCGAGGGGGATGAAAAACTGTTTTTT. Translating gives CASRLEGDEKLFF.

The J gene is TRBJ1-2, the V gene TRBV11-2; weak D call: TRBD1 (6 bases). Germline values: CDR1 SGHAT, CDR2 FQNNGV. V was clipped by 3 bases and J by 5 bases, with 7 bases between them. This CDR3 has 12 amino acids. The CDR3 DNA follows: TGTGCCAGCAGCTTCGGACAGTATGGCTACACCTTC. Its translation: CASSFGQYGYTF.

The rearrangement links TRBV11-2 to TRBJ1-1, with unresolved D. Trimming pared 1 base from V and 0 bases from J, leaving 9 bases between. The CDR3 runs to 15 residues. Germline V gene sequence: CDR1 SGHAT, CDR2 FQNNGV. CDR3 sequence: CASSLGLQMNTEAFF. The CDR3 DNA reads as TGTGCCAGCAGCTTAGGTCTACAGATGAACACTGAAGCTTTCTTT.

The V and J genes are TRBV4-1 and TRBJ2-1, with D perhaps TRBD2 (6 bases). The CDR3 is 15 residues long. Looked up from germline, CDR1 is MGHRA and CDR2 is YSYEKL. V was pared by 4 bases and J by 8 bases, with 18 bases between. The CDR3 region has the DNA TGCGCCAGCAGCCCCCGGGACTTTCCGCAGGATGAGCAGTTCTTC. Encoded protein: CASSPRDFPQDEQFF.

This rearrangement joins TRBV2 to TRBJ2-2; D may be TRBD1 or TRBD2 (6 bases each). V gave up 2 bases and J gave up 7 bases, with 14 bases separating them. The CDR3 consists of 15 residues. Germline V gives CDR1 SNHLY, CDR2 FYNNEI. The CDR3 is CASSEMEGGVGELFF. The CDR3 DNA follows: TGTGCCAGCAGTGAAATGGAGGGGGGTGTCGGGGAGCTGTTTTTT.

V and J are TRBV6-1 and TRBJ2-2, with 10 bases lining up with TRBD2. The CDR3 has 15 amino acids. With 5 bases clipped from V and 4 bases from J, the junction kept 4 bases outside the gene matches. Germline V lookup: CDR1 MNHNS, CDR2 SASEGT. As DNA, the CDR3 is TGTGCCAGCAGTAGACTAGCGGGTGCCACCGGGGAGCTGTTTTTT. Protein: CASSRLAGATGELFF.

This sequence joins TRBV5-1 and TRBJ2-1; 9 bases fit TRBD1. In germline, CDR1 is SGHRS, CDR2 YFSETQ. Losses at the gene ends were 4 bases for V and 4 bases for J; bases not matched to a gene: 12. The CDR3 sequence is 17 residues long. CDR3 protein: CASSPRAGTGTYNEQFF. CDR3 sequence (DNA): TGCGCCAGCAGCCCCCGCGCCGGGACAGGGACGTACAATGAGCAGTTCTTC. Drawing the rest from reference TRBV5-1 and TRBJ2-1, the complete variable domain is KAGVTQTPRYLIKTRGQQVTLSCSPISGHRSVSWYQQTPGQGLQFLFEYFSETQRNKGNFPGRFSGRQFSNSRSEMNVSTLELGDSALYLCASSPRAGTGTYNEQFFGPGTRLTVL.

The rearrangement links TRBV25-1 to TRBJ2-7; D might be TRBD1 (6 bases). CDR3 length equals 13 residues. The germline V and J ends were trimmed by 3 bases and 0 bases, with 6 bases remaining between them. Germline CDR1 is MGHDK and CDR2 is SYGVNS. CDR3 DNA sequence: TGTGCCAGCAGTGAGGGGGCCTCCTACGAGCAGTACTTC. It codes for CASSEGASYEQYF.

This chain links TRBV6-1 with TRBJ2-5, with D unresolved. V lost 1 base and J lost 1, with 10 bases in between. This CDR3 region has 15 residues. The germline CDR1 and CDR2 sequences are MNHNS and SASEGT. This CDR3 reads CASSEVGRSQETQYF. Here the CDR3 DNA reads TGTGCCAGCAGTGAAGTCGGCCGATCCCAAGAGACCCAGTACTTC.

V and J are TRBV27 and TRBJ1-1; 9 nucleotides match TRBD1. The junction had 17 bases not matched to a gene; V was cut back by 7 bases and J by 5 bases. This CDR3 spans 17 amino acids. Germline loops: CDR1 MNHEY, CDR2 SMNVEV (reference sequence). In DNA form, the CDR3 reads TGTGCCAGCACCTTCACAGGGGGCGTGGGAGTTGGGACTGAAGCTTTCTTT. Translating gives CASTFTGGVGVGTEAFF.

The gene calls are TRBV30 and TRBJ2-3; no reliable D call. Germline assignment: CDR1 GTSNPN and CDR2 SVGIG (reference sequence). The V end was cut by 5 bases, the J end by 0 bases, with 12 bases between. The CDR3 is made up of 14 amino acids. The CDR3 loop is CAWGRTLSTDTQYF. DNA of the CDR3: TGTGCCTGGGGCAGAACCCTTAGCACAGATACGCAGTATTTT.

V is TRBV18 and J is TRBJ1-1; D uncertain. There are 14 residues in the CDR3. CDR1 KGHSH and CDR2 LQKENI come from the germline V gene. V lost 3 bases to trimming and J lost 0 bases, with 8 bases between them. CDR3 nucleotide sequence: TGTGCCAGCTCACCCGCTGAGCTGAACACTGAAGCTTTCTTT. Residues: CASSPAELNTEAFF.

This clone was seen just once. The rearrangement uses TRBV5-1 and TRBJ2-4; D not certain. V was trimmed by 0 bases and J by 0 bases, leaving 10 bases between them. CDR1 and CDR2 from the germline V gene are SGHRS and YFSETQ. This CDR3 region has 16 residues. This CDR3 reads CASSLAPSSAKNIQYF. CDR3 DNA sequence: TGCGCCAGCAGCTTGGCCCCTTCTTCAGCCAAAAACATTCAGTACTTC.

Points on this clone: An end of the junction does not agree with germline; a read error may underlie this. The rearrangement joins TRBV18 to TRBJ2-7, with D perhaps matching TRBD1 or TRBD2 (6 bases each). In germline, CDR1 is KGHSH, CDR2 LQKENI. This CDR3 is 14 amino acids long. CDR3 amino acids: CASSPQGGSYEQYF. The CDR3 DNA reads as TGTGCCAGCTCCCCACAGGGAGGATCCTACGAGCAGTACTTC.

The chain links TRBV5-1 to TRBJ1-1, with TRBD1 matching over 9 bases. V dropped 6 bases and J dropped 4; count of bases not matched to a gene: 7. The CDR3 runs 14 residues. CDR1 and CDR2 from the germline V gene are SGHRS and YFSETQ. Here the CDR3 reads CASNLQGASTEAFF. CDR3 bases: TGCGCCAGCAACTTACAGGGGGCGAGCACTGAAGCTTTCTTT.

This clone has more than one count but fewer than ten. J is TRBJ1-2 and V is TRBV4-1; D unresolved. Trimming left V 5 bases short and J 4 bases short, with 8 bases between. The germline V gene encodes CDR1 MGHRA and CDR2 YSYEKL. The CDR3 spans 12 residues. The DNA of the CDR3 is TGCGCCAGCAGCGATTGGAGCTATGGCTACACCTTC. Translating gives CASSDWSYGYTF.

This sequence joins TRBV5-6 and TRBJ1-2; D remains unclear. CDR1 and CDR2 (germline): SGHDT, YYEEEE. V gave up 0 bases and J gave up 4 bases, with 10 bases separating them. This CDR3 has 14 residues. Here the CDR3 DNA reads TGTGCCAGCAGCTTGGCTTCGGGTGTCTATGGCTACACCTTC. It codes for CASSLASGVYGYTF.

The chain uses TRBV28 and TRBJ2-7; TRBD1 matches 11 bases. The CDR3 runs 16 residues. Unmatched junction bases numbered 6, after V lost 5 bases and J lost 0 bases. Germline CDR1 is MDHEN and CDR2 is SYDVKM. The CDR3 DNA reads TGTGCCAGCAGTCCGTCCGGGACAGGGGGCTCCTACGAGCAGTACTTC. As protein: CASSPSGTGGSYEQYF.